This T cell receptor (beta chain) was obtained from a study of CD8 T cells in Susac syndrome. CDR3 size: 15 residues. V lost 5 bases and J lost 0, with 14 bases in between. CDR1 is SEHNR, CDR2 FQNEAQ, per germline (reference sequence). With random hexamers, reverse transcription was performed on about 0.5 to 1 ug of RNA. Amplification of TCR beta CDR3 by immunoSEQ multiplex PCR spanned 54 Vbeta and 13 Jbeta. Each CDR3 protein gets one entry after TCRdb re-called the immunoSEQ multiplex PCR reads with MiXCR. The profile covers 250,000 to 300,000 distinct CDR3 sequences, with approximately 91% appearing a single time and around 0.18% taken by the ten largest. TEMRA cells underwent FACS enrichment and CD8+ and CD4+ T cells underwent negative isolation.

J is TRBJ2-7 and V is TRBV7-9; unclear D gene. This sequence was found in a human donor with multiple sclerosis. Sequenced sample: CD8+ T cells from PBMCs. CDR3 sequence reads: CASSGWVASSYEQYF. The CDR3 DNA follows: TGTGCCAGCAGCGGATGGGTGGCAAGCTCCTACGAGCAGTACTTC.